The source of this T cell receptor beta chain is a study of blood T cell repertoires in COVID-19. Sequenced by immunoSEQ multiplex PCR; TCRdb stores in-frame clones only, minus some. Among 80,000 or so clones listed, approximately 83% were seen once. The CDR3 spans 13 residues. Germline CDR1 and CDR2: MDHEN and SYDVKM. V was clipped by 4 bases and J by 7 bases; unmatched bases: 5. The TCR originated in a human donor in a cohort sampled during active COVID-19. Sequencing was performed on peripheral blood. This chain links TRBV28 with TRBJ2-7, with 9 positions matching TRBD1. CDR3 region: CASSWTGAWEQYF. As DNA, the CDR3 is TGTGCCAGCAGTTGGACAGGGGCCTGGGAGCAGTACTTC. The full variable domain, its missing parts supplied by reference TRBV28 and TRBJ2-7, is DVKVTQSSRYLVKRTGEKVFLECVQDMDHENMFWYRQDPGLGLRLIYFSYDVKMKEKGDIPEGYSVSREKKERFSLILESASTNQTSMYLCASSWTGAWEQYFGPGTRLTVT.